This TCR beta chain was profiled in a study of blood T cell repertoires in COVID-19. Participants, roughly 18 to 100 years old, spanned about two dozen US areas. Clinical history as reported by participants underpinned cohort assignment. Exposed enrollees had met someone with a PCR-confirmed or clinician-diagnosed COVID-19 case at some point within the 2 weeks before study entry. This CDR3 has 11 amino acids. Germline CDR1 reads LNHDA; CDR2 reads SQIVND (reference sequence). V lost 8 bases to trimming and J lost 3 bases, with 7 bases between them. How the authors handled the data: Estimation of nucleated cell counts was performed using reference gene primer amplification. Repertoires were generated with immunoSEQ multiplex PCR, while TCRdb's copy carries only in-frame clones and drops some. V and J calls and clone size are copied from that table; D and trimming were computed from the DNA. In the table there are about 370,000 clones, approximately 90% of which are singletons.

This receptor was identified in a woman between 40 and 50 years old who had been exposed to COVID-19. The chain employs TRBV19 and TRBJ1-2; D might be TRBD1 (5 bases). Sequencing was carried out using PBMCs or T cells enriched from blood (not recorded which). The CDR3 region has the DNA TGTGCCAGTTCCAGGGACTATGGCTACACCTTC. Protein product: CASSRDYGYTF.